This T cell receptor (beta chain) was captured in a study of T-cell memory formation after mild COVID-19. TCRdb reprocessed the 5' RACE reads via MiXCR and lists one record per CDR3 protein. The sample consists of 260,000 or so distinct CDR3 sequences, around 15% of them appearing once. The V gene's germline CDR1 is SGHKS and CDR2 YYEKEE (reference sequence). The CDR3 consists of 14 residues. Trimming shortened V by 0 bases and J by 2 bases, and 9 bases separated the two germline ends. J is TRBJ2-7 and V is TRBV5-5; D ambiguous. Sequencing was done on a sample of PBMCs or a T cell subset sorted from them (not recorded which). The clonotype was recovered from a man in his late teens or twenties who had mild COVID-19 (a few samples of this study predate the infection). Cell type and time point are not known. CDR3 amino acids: CASSLAPPPYEQYV. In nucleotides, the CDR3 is TGTGCCAGCAGCTTGGCCCCCCCACCCTACGAGCAGTACGTC.